The 18 T cell receptor beta chains reported below all come from one sample, sequenced in a study of a mutant IDH1 vaccine in newly diagnosed glioma (dated by TCRdb to the early 2020s). These TCRs are of unknown antigen specificity. Library generation was performed with the immunoSEQ multiplex PCR assay. TCRdb took over this immuneACCESS table, retaining in-frame rearrangements with V and J assigned. Such tables are incomplete; in checked studies, under half of the missing clones stem from an unresolved V gene, and the remainder is unexplained. Counted in this sample were approximately 41,000 clones; more than 85% of them appeared once. 3% to 4.5% of the sample belongs to the ten largest clones. The time point label of this sample denotes: week 23, last vaccination. A 20-mer mutant IDH1 peptide at 300 micrograms in Montanide made up each vaccine dose, which was injected subcutaneously together with topical imiquimod.

The input for sequencing was PBMCs, taken from a glioma patient whose treatment included an IDH1 peptide vaccine. All receptors come from a man aged 50-59 years with glioma.

The rearrangement uses TRBV10-2 and TRBJ2-1; 8 bases map to TRBD1. Germline lookup yields CDR1 WSHSY and CDR2 SAAADI. After removal of 2 bases from V and 8 bases from J, the junction contained 11 bases not matched to a gene. The CDR3 has 16 amino acids. The CDR3 is CASSEGRTGNFHEQFF. In DNA form, the CDR3 reads TGCGCCAGCAGTGAGGGACGGACAGGGAATTTCCATGAGCAGTTCTTC.

This chain links TRBV6-5 with TRBJ1-5; perhaps TRBD1 as D (6 bases). V lost 7 bases and J lost 5, with 15 bases in between. Germline V gene sequence: CDR1 MNHEY, CDR2 SVGAGI. The CDR3 has 14 amino acids. CDR3 nucleotide sequence: TGTGCCAGCAAACTAAATACAGGGTATCAGCCCCAGCATTTT. This sequence encodes CASKLNTGYQPQHF.

The chain is built from TRBV10-3 and TRBJ2-7; no clear D. Germline V gene lookup returns CDR1 ENHRY and CDR2 SYGVKD. The CDR3 loop spans 13 amino acids. V gave up 2 bases and J gave up 5 bases, with 10 bases separating them. CDR3 coding DNA: TGTGCCATCAGTGAGGGTGGAAACGACGAGCAGTACTTC. Translated: CAISEGGNDEQYF.

As regards this clone: At one end, the junction sequence differs from germline, possibly due to a read error. CDR3 coding DNA: TGTGCTAGCAGCTCACTCGGACTAGCGGGGGAGACCCAGTACTTC. It codes for CASSSLGLAGETQYF. The rearrangement uses TRBV7-7 and TRBJ2-5, with 12 positions matching TRBD2. The V gene's germline CDR1 is SSHAT and CDR2 FNYEAQ (reference sequence). CDR3 length: 15 residues.

This chain uses TRBV30 with TRBJ2-1; TRBD2 matches 14 bases. Germline trimming cut 5 bases from V and 4 bases from J; bases unmatched to any gene: 10. The germline gives CDR1 GTSNPN, CDR2 SVGIG (reference sequence). The CDR3 covers 17 residues. CDR3 in amino acids: CAWLPGGTSGGYNEQFF. The CDR3 DNA reads as TGTGCCTGGTTACCGGGAGGGACTAGCGGGGGTTACAATGAGCAGTTCTTC. Drawing the rest from reference TRBV30 and TRBJ2-1, the complete variable domain is SQTIHQWPATLVQPVGSPLSLECTVEGTSNPNLYWYRQAAGRGLQLLFYSVGIGQISSEVPQNLSASRPQDRQFILSSKKLLLSDSGFYLCAWLPGGTSGGYNEQFFGPGTRLTVL.

The chain recombines TRBV5-1 with TRBJ2-7; a possible D gene is TRBD1 (5 bases). CDR1 SGHRS and CDR2 YFSETQ come from the germline V gene. Trimming removed 0 bases at V and 2 bases at J, with 6 bases between. The CDR3 loop spans 13 amino acids. The CDR3 is CASSLEGAYEQYF. CDR3 sequence (DNA): TGCGCCAGCAGCTTGGAAGGGGCCTACGAGCAGTACTTC. The full variable domain, with the rest looked up from reference TRBV5-1 and TRBJ2-7, is KAGVTQTPRYLIKTRGQQVTLSCSPISGHRSVSWYQQTPGQGLQFLFEYFSETQRNKGNFPGRFSGRQFSNSRSEMNVSTLELGDSALYLCASSLEGAYEQYFGPGTRLTVT.

The chain is built from TRBV6-1 and TRBJ2-7; maybe TRBD2 (6 bases). V was trimmed by 3 bases and J by 2 bases, leaving 8 bases between them. The germline V gene has CDR1 MNHNS and CDR2 SASEGT. The CDR3 is 13 residues long. The CDR3 loop is CASSEPGAYEQYF. DNA of the CDR3: TGTGCCAGCAGTGAGCCGGGGGCCTACGAGCAGTACTTC.

V is TRBV7-9 and J is TRBJ1-5; D may be TRBD1 (6 bases). CDR1 and CDR2 from the germline V gene are SEHNR and FQNEAQ (reference sequence). The V and J ends lost 4 bases and 7 bases respectively, with 14 bases between them. The CDR3 consists of 14 residues. The CDR3 nucleotides read TGTGCCAGCAGCTCGGGGGGGGCCGAACAGCCCCAGCATTTT. Its translation: CASSSGGAEQPQHF.

The DNA of the CDR3 is TGTGCCAGCAGTCGGGACTCCTACGAGCAGTACTTC. Translating it yields CASSRDSYEQYF. The rearrangement links TRBV5-4 to TRBJ2-7; D might be TRBD2 (5 bases). The germline V and J ends were trimmed by 5 bases and 0 bases, with 6 bases remaining between them. The CDR3 runs to 12 residues. Germline CDR1 is SGHNT and CDR2 is YYREEE (reference sequence).

This clone has only one observation. Without the conserved terminal phenylalanine or tryptophan, this CDR3 likely stems from a read error. It is unclear where the CDR3 begins or ends on the DNA, so no DNA is shown, and the CDR3 is as TCRdb lists it. J is TRBJ1-2 and V is TRBV18. Germline CDR1 and CDR2: KGHSH and LQKENI. The CDR3 extends over 13 residues, inclusive of both ends. The CDR3 region is CASSPDSDSRGLI.

The V call is TRBV7-8, the J call TRBJ2-1; TRBD2 aligns across 7 bases. After removal of 4 bases from V and 0 bases from J, the junction contained 9 bases not matched to a gene. Germline CDR1 reads SGHVS; CDR2 reads FQNEAQ. This CDR3 comprises 17 residues. The DNA of the CDR3 is TGTGCCAGCAGCTCCAAGCTAGCGGCGAGCTCCTACAATGAGCAGTTCTTC. This sequence encodes CASSSKLAASSYNEQFF. Full variable domain (rest looked up from reference TRBV7-8 and TRBJ2-1): GAGVSQSPRYKVAKRGQDVALRCDPISGHVSLFWYQQALGQGPEFLTYFQNEAQLDKSGLPSDRFFAERPEGSVSTLKIQRTQQEDSAVYLCASSSKLAASSYNEQFFGPGTRLTVL.

The genes are TRBV7-9 and TRBJ1-2; 7 bases line up with TRBD1. Germline lookup yields CDR1 SEHNR and CDR2 FQNEAQ (reference sequence). The J segment lost 4 bases and the V segment lost 1 base, leaving 0 bases of the junction unmatched. CDR3 length: 13 residues. CDR3 nucleotide sequence: TGTGCCAGCAGCTTAGAGGGGGCCTATGGCTACACCTTC. Its protein is CASSLEGAYGYTF.

This chain connects TRBV10-1 to TRBJ1-1, with TRBD1 as a possible D gene (5 bases). There are 13 residues in the CDR3. The V gene lost 5 bases and the J gene lost 1 base, with 8 bases spanning the gap. In germline, CDR1 is WNHNN, CDR2 SYGVQD (reference sequence). The CDR3 loop reads CASSMQGNTEAFF. The CDR3 coding sequence is TGCGCCAGCAGTATGCAGGGGAACACTGAAGCTTTCTTT.

The chain has TRBV5-1 and TRBJ1-2; a weak D match, TRBD1 (6 bases). Germline CDR1 reads SGHRS; CDR2 reads YFSETQ. The CDR3 spans 13 residues. V lost 5 bases and J lost 5, with 13 bases in between. CDR3 bases: TGCGCCAGCAGATGGCAGGGGTCTTATGGCTACACCTTC. Amino acid sequence: CASRWQGSYGYTF.

The rearrangement links TRBV27 to TRBJ1-1; 9 positions match TRBD1. Germline values: CDR1 MNHEY, CDR2 SMNVEV (reference sequence). J was trimmed by 4 bases and V by 5 bases; bases with no gene match: 11. This CDR3 is 16 amino acids long. The CDR3 DNA reads TGTGCCAGCAGTCCCTTACCGGGACAGGGAACCACTGAAGCTTTCTTT. Translation gives CASSPLPGQGTTEAFF.

The V gene is TRBV5-1, the J gene TRBJ2-5; the match to TRBD2 covers 11 bases. Germline V gene data show CDR1 as SGHRS and CDR2 as YFSETQ. With V trimmed by 3 bases and J by 5 bases, 6 bases remained unmatched. The CDR3 consists of 15 residues. The CDR3 is CASSSLAGGGETQYF. For the CDR3, the DNA is TGCGCCAGCAGCTCCCTAGCGGGAGGAGGGGAGACCCAGTACTTC.

The gene calls are TRBV5-5 and TRBJ2-1, with 7 nucleotides matching TRBD2. The germline V gene encodes CDR1 SGHKS and CDR2 YYEKEE (reference sequence). The V and J ends lost 6 bases and 0 bases, in that order; junction bases with no gene match: 9. The CDR3 length is 16 residues. The CDR3: CASTSGRETSYNEQFF. The CDR3 DNA sequence: TGTGCCAGCACCTCGGGGAGGGAAACCTCCTACAATGAGCAGTTCTTC.

CDR3 in DNA: TGTGCCAGCAGCGTAGGCAATAGCGAAATAGAGACCCAGTACTTC. The encoded protein is CASSVGNSEIETQYF. The chain couples TRBV9 to TRBJ2-5; a possible D gene is TRBD2 (5 bases). Trimming shortened V by 0 bases and J by 4 bases, and 13 bases separated the two germline ends. CDR1 and CDR2 from the germline V gene are SGDLS and YYNGEE. The length of the CDR3 is 15 residues.